The rows below give T cell receptor beta chains drawn from one sample of a study of blood T cells in healthy people across ages. TCRdb ran MiXCR on the 5' RACE reads and lists one entry per CDR3 protein. This table has hundreds of thousands of distinct CDR3 sequences, roughly 44% appearing once. The source material was blood. These receptors originate from a man aged 60-69 years in good health. Each CDR3 is given with its conserved first and last residue. A D gene is named only where the DNA matches it firmly.

D | V | CDR3
. | TRBV5-1 | CASSTEIGETQYF
TRBD2 | TRBV29-1 | CSVAPGLAGRNEQFF
. | TRBV3-1 | CASSQVVDSTFQGQFF
. | TRBV12-5 | CASGLLGAQTIGYTF
TRBD2 | TRBV7-6 | CASSSGTSGRAGEQFF
TRBD1 | TRBV25-1 | CASSEGRQGSSDTQYF
. | TRBV7-2 | CASSLGQPAGEQYF
. | TRBV6-2/TRBV6-3 | CASSYSSREKETQYF
. | TRBV12-3/TRBV12-4 | CASCPLYEQYF
TRBD2 | TRBV7-7 | CASSAGLVRETQYF
TRBD1 | TRBV4-3 | CASSQAGGRGIQPLHF
. | TRBV20-1 | CSARDRIGSTDTQYF
TRBD1 | TRBV7-3 | CASSLGQGVRETQYF
TRBD1 | TRBV29-1 | CSGGQATQETQYF